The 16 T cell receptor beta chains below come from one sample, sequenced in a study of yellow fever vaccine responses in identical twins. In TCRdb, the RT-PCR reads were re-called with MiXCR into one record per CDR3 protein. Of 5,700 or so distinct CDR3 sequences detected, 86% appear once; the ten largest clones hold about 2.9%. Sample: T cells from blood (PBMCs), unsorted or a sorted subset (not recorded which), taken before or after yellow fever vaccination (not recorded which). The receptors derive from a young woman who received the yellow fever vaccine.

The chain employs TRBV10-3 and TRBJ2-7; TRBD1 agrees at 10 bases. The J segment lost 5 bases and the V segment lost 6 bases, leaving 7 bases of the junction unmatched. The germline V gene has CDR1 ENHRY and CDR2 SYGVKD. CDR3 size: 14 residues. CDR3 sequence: CAIRTRDRGHEQYF. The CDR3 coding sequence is TGTGCCATCAGAACCCGGGACAGGGGCCACGAGCAGTACTTC.

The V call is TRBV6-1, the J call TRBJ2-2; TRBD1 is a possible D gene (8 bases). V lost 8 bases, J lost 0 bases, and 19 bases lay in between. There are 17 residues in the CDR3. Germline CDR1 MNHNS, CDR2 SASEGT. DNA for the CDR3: TGTGCCAGCGAACGATCCACAGGGGGGGCGAACACCGGGGAGCTGTTTTTT. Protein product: CASERSTGGANTGELFF.

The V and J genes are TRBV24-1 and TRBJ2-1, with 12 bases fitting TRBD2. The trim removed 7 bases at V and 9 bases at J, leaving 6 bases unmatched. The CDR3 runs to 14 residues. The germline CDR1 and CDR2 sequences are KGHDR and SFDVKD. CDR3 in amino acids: CATSRTSGKVEQFF. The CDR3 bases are TGTGCCACCAGCCGGACTAGCGGGAAGGTTGAGCAGTTCTTC.

In nucleotides, the CDR3 is TGTGCCTGGACCCATCGCACCGGGGAGCTGTTTTTT. Residues: CAWTHRTGELFF. The gene calls are TRBV30 and TRBJ2-2, with D unresolved. V lost 4 bases and J 4 bases, leaving 7 bases between the germline ends. CDR3 length: 12 amino acids. Germline V gene sequence: CDR1 GTSNPN, CDR2 SVGIG (reference sequence). The full variable domain, its missing parts supplied by reference TRBV30 and TRBJ2-2, is SQTIHQWPATLVQPVGSPLSLECTVEGTSNPNLYWYRQAAGRGLQLLFYSVGIGQISSEVPQNLSASRPQDRQFILSSKKLLLSDSGFYLCAWTHRTGELFFGEGSRLTVL.

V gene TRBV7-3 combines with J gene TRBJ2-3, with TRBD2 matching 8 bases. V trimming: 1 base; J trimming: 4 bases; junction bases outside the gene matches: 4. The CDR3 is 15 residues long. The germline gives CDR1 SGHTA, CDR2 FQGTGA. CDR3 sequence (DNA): TGTGCCAGCAGCTTAATAATAGCGGGGTCAGATACGCAGTATTTT. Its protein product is CASSLIIAGSDTQYF.

The CDR3 coding sequence is TGCGCCAGCAGTAGGTATCAGGGAGGCGAGCAGTTCTTC. Its translation: CASSRYQGGEQFF. The V and J genes are TRBV5-1 and TRBJ2-1; tentatively, D is TRBD2 (6 bases). V was pared by 5 bases and J by 10 bases, with 16 bases between. CDR3 length: 13 residues. CDR1 is SGHRS and CDR2 is YFSETQ in the germline V gene. Drawing the rest from reference TRBV5-1 and TRBJ2-1, the complete variable domain is KAGVTQTPRYLIKTRGQQVTLSCSPISGHRSVSWYQQTPGQGLQFLFEYFSETQRNKGNFPGRFSGRQFSNSRSEMNVSTLELGDSALYLCASSRYQGGEQFFGPGTRLTVL.

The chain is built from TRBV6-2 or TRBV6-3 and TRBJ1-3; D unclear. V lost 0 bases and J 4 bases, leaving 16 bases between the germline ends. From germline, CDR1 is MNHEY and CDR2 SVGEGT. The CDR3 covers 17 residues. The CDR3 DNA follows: TGTGCCAGCAGTTACTCTAAACGTCCCGTTGGGGGAAACACCATATATTTT. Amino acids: CASSYSKRPVGGNTIYF.

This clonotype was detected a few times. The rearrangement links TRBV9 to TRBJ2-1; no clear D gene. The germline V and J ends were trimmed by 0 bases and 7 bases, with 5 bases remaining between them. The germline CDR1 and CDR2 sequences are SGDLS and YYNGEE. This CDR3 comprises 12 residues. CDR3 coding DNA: TGTGCCAGCAGCGTAGTCAGGAATGAGCAGTTCTTC. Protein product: CASSVVRNEQFF.

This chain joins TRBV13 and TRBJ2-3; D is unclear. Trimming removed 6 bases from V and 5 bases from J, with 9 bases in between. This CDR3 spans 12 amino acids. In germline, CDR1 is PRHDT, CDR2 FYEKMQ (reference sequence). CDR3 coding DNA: TGTGCCAGCAGGACGCACCAAGATACGCAGTATTTT. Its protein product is CASRTHQDTQYF.

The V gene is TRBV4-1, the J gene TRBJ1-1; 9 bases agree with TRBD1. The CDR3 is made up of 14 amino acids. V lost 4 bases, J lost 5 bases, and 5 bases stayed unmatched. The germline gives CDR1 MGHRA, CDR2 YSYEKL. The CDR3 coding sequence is TGCGCCAGCAGCCCCAGACAGGGGGAAACTGAAGCTTTCTTT. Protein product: CASSPRQGETEAFF.

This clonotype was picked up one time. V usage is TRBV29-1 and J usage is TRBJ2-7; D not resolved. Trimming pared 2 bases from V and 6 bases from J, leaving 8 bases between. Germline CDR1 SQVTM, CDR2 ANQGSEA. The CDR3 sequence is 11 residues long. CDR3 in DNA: TGCAGCGTTGAATCCGTACGCGAGCAGTACTTC. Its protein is CSVESVREQYF.

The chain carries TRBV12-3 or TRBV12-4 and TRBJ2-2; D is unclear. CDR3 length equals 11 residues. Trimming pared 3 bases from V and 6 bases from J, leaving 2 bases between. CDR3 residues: CASSFAGELFF. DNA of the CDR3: TGTGCCAGCAGTTTCGCCGGGGAGCTGTTTTTT.

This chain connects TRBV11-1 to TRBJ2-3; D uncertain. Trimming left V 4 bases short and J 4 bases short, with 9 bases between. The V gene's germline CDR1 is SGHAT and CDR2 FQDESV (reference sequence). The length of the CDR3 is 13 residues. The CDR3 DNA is TGTGCCAGCAGCTATAATGCCGCAGATACGCAGTATTTT. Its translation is CASSYNAADTQYF. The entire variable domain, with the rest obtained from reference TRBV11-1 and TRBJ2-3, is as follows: EAEVAQSPRYKITEKSQAVAFWCDPISGHATLYWYRQILGQGPELLVQFQDESVVDDSQLPKDRFSAERLKGVDSTLKIQPAELGDSAMYLCASSYNAADTQYFGPGTRLTVL.

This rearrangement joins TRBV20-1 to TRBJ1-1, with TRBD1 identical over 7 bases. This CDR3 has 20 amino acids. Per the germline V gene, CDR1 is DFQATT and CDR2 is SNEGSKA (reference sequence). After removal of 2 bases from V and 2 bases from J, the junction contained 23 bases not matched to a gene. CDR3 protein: CSARPLMTGPPQILNTEAFF. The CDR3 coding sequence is TGCAGTGCTAGACCCCTTATGACAGGGCCCCCTCAAATCCTTAACACTGAAGCTTTCTTT.

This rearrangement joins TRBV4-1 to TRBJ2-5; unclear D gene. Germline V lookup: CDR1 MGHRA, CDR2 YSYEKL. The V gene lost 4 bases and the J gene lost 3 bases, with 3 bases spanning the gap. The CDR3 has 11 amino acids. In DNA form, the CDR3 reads TGCGCCAGCAGCCCAGAAGAGACCCAGTACTTC. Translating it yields CASSPEETQYF.

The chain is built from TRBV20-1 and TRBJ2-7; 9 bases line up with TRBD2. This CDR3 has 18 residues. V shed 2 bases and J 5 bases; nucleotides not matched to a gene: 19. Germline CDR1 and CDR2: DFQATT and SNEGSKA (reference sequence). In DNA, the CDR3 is TGCAGTGCTAGAACTAGCGGGCTCCTCCGCCTTACCGGCCACGAGCAGTACTTC. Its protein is CSARTSGLLRLTGHEQYF.